This T cell receptor beta chain was retrieved from a study of cytomegalovirus exposure and HLA in healthy donors. The CDR3 spans 16 residues. Germline V gene data show CDR1 as LNHDA and CDR2 as SQIVND (reference sequence). V was clipped by 7 bases and J by 7 bases, with 23 bases between them. Donors showed nominal health when sampled, although they likely had unrecorded immune exposures. Study-wide findings and caveats: Earlier findings revealed that most TCR beta V segments proved productive either about 87% or about 30% of the time. Within a later analysis, the majority of CMV-associated TCR beta chains appeared HLA-restricted. In a later analysis, at a false discovery rate of 0.05, roughly 16,000 TCR beta sequences matched HLA alleles.

Concerning this clone itself: Its antigen is unidentified.

The PCR ran on 60 Vbeta and 13 Jbeta primers. Using immunoSEQ multiplex PCR, the repertoire was profiled, and TCRdb retains in-frame clones only, with some absent. The sample spans 140,000 to 150,000 clones; the ten largest clones claim around 1.5%. This TCR was sampled from a woman between 45 and 60 years old in good health and CMV-seronegative. This chain joins TRBV19 and TRBJ1-5, with D maybe TRBD1 (6 bases). The sample consisted of PBMCs. This CDR3 is CASMDSAGDSRQPQHF. CDR3 DNA: TGTGCCAGTATGGATTCGGCAGGGGATAGTAGACAGCCCCAGCATTTT.